This TCR beta chain was identified in a study of T cells in localized non-small cell lung cancer. Study-wide results and limits: An association was observed between higher blood T cell density and longer overall survival.

By frequency in the sample, this clone is medium-sized. The antigen is undetermined. There are 14 residues in the CDR3. V lost 2 bases to trimming and J lost 4 bases, with 11 bases between them. CDR1 is SGHNT and CDR2 is YENEEA in the germline V gene. Some clones are missing from TCRdb's copy, which holds only in-frame ones; the method was immunoSEQ multiplex PCR. Altogether some 2,600 clones are present, roughly 27% being singletons, with the ten largest covering 6.5% to 9%. The sample was lung tumor tissue, taken before any cancer treatment. This sequence was found in a man between 35 and 75 years old with stage II squamous cell lung carcinoma. The chain links TRBV11-3 to TRBJ1-1; D gene unclear. This chain's CDR3 is CASSLTGGVTEAFF. CDR3 DNA: TGTGCCAGCAGCTTAACGGGAGGAGTCACTGAAGCTTTCTTT. Looking up the rest from reference TRBV11-3 and TRBJ1-1 gives the full variable domain: EAGVVQSPRYKIIEKKQPVAFWCNPISGHNTLYWYLQNLGQGPELLIRYENEEAVDDSQLPKDRFSAERLKGVDSTLKIQPAELGDSAVYLCASSLTGGVTEAFFGQGTRLTVV.